This T cell receptor (beta chain) was identified during a study of blood T cell repertoires in COVID-19. Overall study context: There were acute and convalescent COVID-19 samples, and they came from the United States, Italy and Spain. The analysed material was cDNA or gDNA that came from T cells, B-cell-depleted T cells, or PBMCs.

This CDR3 contains 16 residues. Germline assignment: CDR1 GTSNPN and CDR2 SVGIG (reference sequence). Trimming at V came to 2 bases and at J to 4 bases, leaving 12 bases not matched to a gene. In the original processing: Reference gene primer amplification gave estimated nucleated cell counts. Data came from immunoSEQ multiplex PCR; TCRdb stores just in-frame clones and leaves some out. That table furnishes V, J and clone size, whereas the DNA furnished D and trimming. This table has about 73,000 clones, 82% appearing once. The sample was peripheral blood. This clonotype originated in a woman in her sixties with acute or convalescent COVID-19. The chain employs TRBV30 and TRBJ1-2; TRBD1 matches 8 bases. Here the CDR3 DNA reads TGTGCCTGGAGTCGGACAGGGAGCCGTTTTGGCTATGGCTACACCTTC. This codes for CAWSRTGSRFGYGYTF.